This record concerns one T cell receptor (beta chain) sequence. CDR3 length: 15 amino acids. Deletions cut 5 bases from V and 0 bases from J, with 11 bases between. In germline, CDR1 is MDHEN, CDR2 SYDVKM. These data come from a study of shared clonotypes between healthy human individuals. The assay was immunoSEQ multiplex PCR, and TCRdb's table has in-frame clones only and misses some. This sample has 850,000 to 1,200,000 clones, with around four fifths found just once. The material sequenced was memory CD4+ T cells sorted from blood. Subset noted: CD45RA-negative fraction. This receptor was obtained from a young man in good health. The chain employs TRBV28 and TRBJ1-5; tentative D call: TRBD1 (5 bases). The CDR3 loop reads CASSPGGVSNQPQHF. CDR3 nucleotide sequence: TGTGCCAGCAGTCCCGGGGGGGTTAGCAATCAGCCCCAGCATTTT.